The 30 T cell receptor beta chains given below trace back to one sample, sequenced in a study of blood T cell repertoires in COVID-19. Assay: immunoSEQ multiplex PCR; the TCRdb copy retains only in-frame clones and omits some. Of 9,500 or so clones listed, 89% were seen once; the top ten hold about 5.4%. The specimen sequenced was peripheral blood. These receptors were collected from a human donor in a cohort sampled during active COVID-19.

For the CDR3, the DNA is TGTGCCACCTCAGGGCTCTATGGACAGCCCCAGCATTTT. Translated: CATSGLYGQPQHF. The chain links TRBV19 to TRBJ1-5; possible D gene TRBD1, 5 bases. V was trimmed by 10 bases and J by 7 bases, leaving 17 bases between them. The CDR3 sequence is 13 residues long. Germline values: CDR1 LNHDA, CDR2 SQIVND (reference sequence).

This chain connects TRBV30 to TRBJ2-1, with 10 bases identical to TRBD1. The CDR3 sequence is 14 residues long. The V gene's germline CDR1 is GTSNPN and CDR2 SVGIG (reference sequence). V was clipped by 3 bases and J by 4 bases; unmatched bases: 3. This chain's CDR3 is CAWSWTGGYNEQFF. The CDR3 coding sequence is TGTGCCTGGAGCTGGACAGGGGGATACAATGAGCAGTTCTTC.

The chain uses TRBV6-5 and TRBJ2-7, with 10 positions matching TRBD1. CDR1 is MNHEY and CDR2 is SVGAGI in the germline V gene. The CDR3 sequence is 13 residues long. With 6 bases clipped from V and 5 bases from J, the junction kept 4 bases outside the gene matches. The CDR3 region is CASRRDRGHEQYF. The CDR3 DNA reads TGTGCCAGCAGAAGGGACAGGGGCCACGAGCAGTACTTC.

This clone has more than one count but fewer than ten. V is TRBV11-2 and J is TRBJ2-3, with 8 bases identical to TRBD2. The CDR3 runs to 13 residues. V lost 5 bases to trimming and J lost 7 bases; unmatched junction nucleotides: 5. Germline loops: CDR1 SGHAT, CDR2 FQNNGV. CDR3 protein: CASSNSGVNTQYF. The CDR3 DNA sequence: TGTGCCAGCAGCAATAGCGGGGTAAATACGCAGTATTTT.

The chain employs TRBV5-1 and TRBJ2-2, with 8 nucleotides matching TRBD2. CDR1 SGHRS and CDR2 YFSETQ come from the germline V gene. V was clipped by 4 bases and J by 4 bases; unmatched bases: 9. The CDR3 totals 16 residues. CDR3 in DNA: TGCGCCAGCAGCCCCCGGGGGGGCGAGGGCACCGGGGAGCTGTTTTTT. As protein: CASSPRGGEGTGELFF.

This rearrangement joins TRBV28 to TRBJ1-2; perhaps TRBD1 as D (5 bases). The CDR3 consists of 15 residues. Germline assignment: CDR1 MDHEN and CDR2 SYDVKM. With 3 bases removed from V and 5 bases from J, the gap between germline ends came to 16 bases. The CDR3 nucleotides read TGTGCCAGCAGTTTGGACAACCACAATAGTTATGGCTACACCTTC. Amino acids: CASSLDNHNSYGYTF.

V gene TRBV28 combines with J gene TRBJ2-2; unclear D gene. CDR1 and CDR2 from the germline V gene are MDHEN and SYDVKM. The CDR3 has 13 residues. V shed 1 base and J shed 5 bases, with 5 bases lying between them. CDR3: CASSLLETGELFF. Written as DNA, the CDR3 is TGTGCCAGCAGTTTATTAGAGACCGGGGAGCTGTTTTTT.

This chain uses TRBV27 with TRBJ2-1, with 9 bases fitting TRBD1. Trimming cost V 4 bases and J 4 bases; bases outside gene matches: 5. Germline V gene sequence: CDR1 MNHEY, CDR2 SMNVEV (reference sequence). This CDR3 region has 15 residues. The CDR3 DNA follows: TGTGCCAGCAGTTCCCGGGACAGGGCTTACAATGAGCAGTTCTTC. Its translation is CASSSRDRAYNEQFF.

This clone turned up a few times. This rearrangement joins TRBV2 to TRBJ1-2; D is unresolved. This CDR3 is built from 15 residues. The germline CDR1 and CDR2 sequences are SNHLY and FYNNEI. Trimming shortened V by 2 bases and J by 2 bases, and 12 bases separated the two germline ends. The CDR3 nucleotides are TGTGCCAGCAGTGAAATTAACAGTCAAAACTATGGCTACACCTTC. It codes for CASSEINSQNYGYTF.

The chain joins TRBV5-1 to TRBJ1-6, with 8 bases fitting TRBD1. The germline gives CDR1 SGHRS, CDR2 YFSETQ. V shed 3 bases and J 6 bases; nucleotides not matched to a gene: 2. The CDR3 consists of 14 residues. The CDR3 region has the DNA TGCGCCAGCAGCTCCGGACAGGGTAATTCACCCCTCCACTTT. Residues: CASSSGQGNSPLHF.

V gene TRBV7-2 combines with J gene TRBJ1-1; D might be TRBD1 (5 bases). This CDR3 has 13 residues. The germline V gene encodes CDR1 SGHTA and CDR2 FQGNSA. V dropped 2 bases and J dropped 4 bases, with 8 bases sitting between them. The CDR3 bases are TGTGCCAGCAGCTTACAGGGTGGCACTGAAGCTTTCTTT. This translates into CASSLQGGTEAFF.

The V gene is TRBV6-2 or TRBV6-3, the J gene TRBJ2-1; TRBD2 matches at 10 bases. From germline, CDR1 is MNHEY and CDR2 SVGEGT. J was trimmed by 5 bases and V by 5 bases; bases with no gene match: 9. The CDR3 has 16 amino acids. CDR3 in DNA: TGTGCCAGCAGTAGAGGCGTAGCGGGGGGTAACAATGAGCAGTTCTTC. Protein sequence: CASSRGVAGGNNEQFF.

This clone came up a few times. The genes are TRBV2 and TRBJ1-5; a weak D match, TRBD1 (5 bases). The CDR3 has 13 amino acids. Trimming shortened V by 6 bases and J by 5 bases, and 11 bases separated the two germline ends. The germline V gene has CDR1 SNHLY and CDR2 FYNNEI. The CDR3 here is CASSAQGDQPQHF. The CDR3 nucleotides read TGTGCCAGCAGCGCCCAGGGTGATCAGCCCCAGCATTTT.

The table lists this clone with a count of one. The V and J genes are TRBV5-1 and TRBJ2-7; D uncertain. This CDR3 contains 14 residues. Trimming removed 0 bases from V and 3 bases from J, with 10 bases in between. The germline gives CDR1 SGHRS, CDR2 YFSETQ. The CDR3 DNA reads TGCGCCAGCAGCTTGGCCGGTGTTAACTACGAGCAGTACTTC. Its protein is CASSLAGVNYEQYF.

The chain employs TRBV11-3 and TRBJ2-3, with TRBD2 matching over 8 bases. V shed 10 bases and J 4 bases; nucleotides not matched to a gene: 7. Germline V gives CDR1 SGHNT, CDR2 YENEEA. The CDR3 contains 13 residues. The CDR3 bases are TGTGCCACGCAGGCGGGGGGCTCAGATACGCAGTATTTT. Amino acid sequence: CATQAGGSDTQYF.

The rearrangement links TRBV19 to TRBJ1-1; 8 bases align to TRBD1. This CDR3 comprises 14 residues. Per the germline V gene, CDR1 is LNHDA and CDR2 is SQIVND (reference sequence). V was clipped by 7 bases and J by 11 bases; unmatched bases: 15. The CDR3 reads CASTPSPGTGPAFF. In DNA form, the CDR3 reads TGTGCCAGTACCCCTTCCCCAGGGACAGGACCGGCTTTCTTT.

This rearrangement joins TRBV6-1 to TRBJ1-2; D call uncertain. CDR3 size: 14 residues. Germline loops: CDR1 MNHNS, CDR2 SASEGT. Trimming left V 2 bases short and J 3 bases short, with 10 bases between. CDR3 in DNA: TGTGCCAGCAGTGAATTTGTCGGAGACTATGGCTACACCTTC. Protein: CASSEFVGDYGYTF.

The sample holds one count of this clone. The chain couples TRBV6-6 to TRBJ2-4; no clear D gene. The CDR3 has 16 amino acids. Trimming took off 4 bases at V and 1 base at J, with 14 bases between the two ends. Germline V gives CDR1 MNHNY, CDR2 SVGAGI (reference sequence). The CDR3 here is CASSFLRVGAKNIQYF. The CDR3 nucleotides read TGTGCCAGCAGTTTCCTACGGGTCGGGGCCAAAAACATTCAGTACTTC.

The chain links TRBV3-1 (or the pseudogene TRBV3-2) to TRBJ1-2; D is possibly TRBD1 (6 bases). The CDR3 length is 13 residues. Germline V CDR1 and CDR2: LGHDT, YNNKEL (reference sequence). V dropped 2 bases and J dropped 8 bases, with 12 bases sitting between them. CDR3 in amino acids: CASSQLDSYGYTF. The CDR3 DNA reads as TGTGCCAGCAGCCAATTGGACAGTTACGGCTACACCTTC.

This clone was observed a few times. Other DNA sequences in this specimen translate into the identical CDR3. The CDR3 sequence: CASSVGHVQEKLFF. The CDR3 DNA reads TGTGCCAGCAGCGTTGGACACGTCCAGGAAAAACTGTTTTTT. The rearrangement uses TRBV7-9 and TRBJ1-4, with D possibly being TRBD1 (5 bases). With 5 bases removed from V and 8 bases from J, the gap between germline ends came to 15 bases. The CDR3 totals 14 residues. The germline gives CDR1 SEHNR, CDR2 FQNEAQ (reference sequence).

The J gene is TRBJ2-7, the V gene TRBV11-2; 11 bases fit TRBD2. Germline V lookup: CDR1 SGHAT, CDR2 FQNNGV. With 5 bases clipped from V and 7 bases from J, the junction kept 10 bases outside the gene matches. The CDR3 sequence is 15 residues long. The CDR3 here is CASSGRLAGFPEQYF. In nucleotides, the CDR3 is TGTGCCAGCAGCGGCAGACTAGCGGGGTTCCCTGAGCAGTACTTC.

This chain joins TRBV6-5 and TRBJ1-4; D is ambiguous. The CDR3 loop spans 14 amino acids. Germline lookup yields CDR1 MNHEY and CDR2 SVGAGI. Trimming removed 6 bases from V and 0 bases from J, with 8 bases in between. CDR3 residues: CASSGAATNEKLFF. The DNA of the CDR3 is TGTGCCAGCAGCGGAGCTGCAACTAATGAAAAACTGTTTTTT.

V and J are TRBV7-2 and TRBJ1-2; a weak D match, TRBD1 (5 bases). This CDR3 comprises 13 residues. V gave up 2 bases and J gave up 4 bases, with 8 bases separating them. Germline CDR1 is SGHTA and CDR2 is FQGNSA. CDR3 bases: TGTGCCAGCAGCTTAACAGGCTCCTATGGCTACACCTTC. It codes for CASSLTGSYGYTF.

This chain uses TRBV7-6 with TRBJ1-4; perhaps TRBD1 as D (6 bases). Between the trimmed V and J ends, which lost 6 bases and 8 bases, there was a span of 16 bases. In germline, CDR1 is SGHVS, CDR2 FNYEAQ. CDR3 size: 14 residues. The CDR3 bases are TGTGCCAGCAGACCTACAGGGACGGGGGAAAAACTGTTTTTT. Its protein product is CASRPTGTGEKLFF.

This clone was found once. V is TRBV5-4 and J is TRBJ1-2; D remains unclear. The V end was cut by 0 bases, the J end by 12 bases, with 18 bases between. The CDR3 is made up of 14 amino acids. Germline CDR1 and CDR2: SGHNT and YYREEE (reference sequence). This CDR3 reads CASSLGVIGIQDTF. For the CDR3, the DNA is TGTGCCAGCAGCTTGGGAGTGATCGGCATTCAGGACACCTTC.

This clone was counted a single time. The genes are TRBV5-1 and TRBJ2-7; 7 bases are a match to TRBD1. CDR1 is SGHRS, CDR2 YFSETQ, per germline. With V trimmed by 1 base and J by 5 bases, 9 bases remained unmatched. CDR3 length: 15 amino acids. This chain's CDR3 is CASSLLAGGINEQYF. CDR3 coding DNA: TGCGCCAGCAGCTTGCTCGCAGGGGGAATAAACGAGCAGTACTTC.

The chain joins TRBV2 to TRBJ2-1; 11 bases line up with TRBD2. This CDR3 spans 15 amino acids. The germline V gene has CDR1 SNHLY and CDR2 FYNNEI. After removal of 6 bases from V and 5 bases from J, the junction contained 6 bases not matched to a gene. CDR3: CASRSIAGGDNEQFF. CDR3 in DNA: TGTGCCAGCAGATCTATAGCGGGGGGGGACAATGAGCAGTTCTTC.

This sequence joins TRBV5-1 and TRBJ1-1; a weak D match, TRBD1 (6 bases). This CDR3 has 14 residues. Trimming shortened V by 1 base and J by 1 base, and 8 bases separated the two germline ends. The germline V gene has CDR1 SGHRS and CDR2 YFSETQ. This chain's CDR3 is CASSLTGTNTEAFF. In nucleotides, the CDR3 is TGCGCCAGCAGCTTGACAGGGACGAACACTGAAGCTTTCTTT.

The chain combines TRBV5-6 with TRBJ1-4; possible D gene TRBD1, 6 bases. V dropped 2 bases and J dropped 0 bases, with 11 bases sitting between them. Germline V gene lookup returns CDR1 SGHDT and CDR2 YYEEEE. The CDR3 extends over 16 amino acids. In nucleotides, the CDR3 is TGTGCCAGCAGCTTTCGTGGGGGCGCAACTAATGAAAAACTGTTTTTT. Encoded protein: CASSFRGGATNEKLFF.

CDR3 sequence reads: CASSSGLNYGYTF. The CDR3 DNA reads TGTGCCAGCAGCTCAGGCCTTAACTATGGCTACACCTTC. The chain combines TRBV5-5 with TRBJ1-2; no reliable D call. The length of the CDR3 is 13 residues. The germline V gene encodes CDR1 SGHKS and CDR2 YYEKEE (reference sequence). The germline V and J ends were trimmed by 3 bases and 1 base, with 7 bases remaining between them.